This TCR beta chain was identified in a study of T-cell memory formation after mild COVID-19. With 7 bases removed from V and 2 bases from J, the gap between germline ends came to 14 bases. The CDR3 totals 14 residues. Germline V gene lookup returns CDR1 SGHDN and CDR2 FVKESK. Each CDR3 protein is one row after TCRdb ran MiXCR on the 5' RACE reads. The sample has about 110,000 distinct CDR3 sequences, 15% to 20% seen once; the top ten hold more than 25%. Of note for this clonotype: The antigen is unknown.

Study-wide results and limits: That cross-reactive memory joined was suggested by some responding clones appearing in pre-infection memory.

The clonotype comes from an adult woman who had mild COVID-19 (a few samples of this study predate the infection). Cell type and time point are not known. Sequences were obtained from PBMCs or a T cell subset sorted from them (not recorded which). J is TRBJ2-5 and V is TRBV14, with D maybe TRBD2 (6 bases). Here the CDR3 DNA reads TGTGCCAGCACCTCCTCTAGCGTTCAAGAGACCCAGTACTTC. Protein product: CASTSSSVQETQYF.